Listed below are T cell receptor beta chains from one sample, sequenced in a study of human T cells and chemical hapten exposure. TCRdb reprocessed the RACE reads with MiXCR, giving one entry per CDR3 protein. The sample records 330,000 or so distinct CDR3 sequences, just under 6.5% being singletons. Specimen: whole blood, collected in connection with sensitization to the hapten diphenylcyclopropenone (DPC). The receptors stem from a woman in her late teens or twenties with alopecia areata. Some clones in this sample may be carry-over from other donors' samples. The CDR3 runs from the conserved cysteine through the conserved F or W. Each record gives: V gene, clone size, D gene, J gene, CDR3 protein, CDR3 DNA. A D gene is named only where the DNA matches it firmly. Not every row has a clone size; where given, it reads once, few, many or a size class.

V gene: TRBV7-2
clone size: -
D gene: -
J gene: TRBJ2-7
CDR3 protein: CASSLNGEVGEQYF
CDR3 DNA: TGTGCCAGCAGCTTAAACGGGGAGGTAGGCGAGCAGTACTTC

V gene: TRBV5-4
clone size: -
D gene: -
J gene: TRBJ2-2
CDR3 protein: CASSVDYTGELFF
CDR3 DNA: TGTGCCAGCAGCGTGGATTATACCGGGGAGCTGTTTTTT

V gene: TRBV9
clone size: many
D gene: -
J gene: TRBJ2-1
CDR3 protein: CASSAAGGYNEQFF
CDR3 DNA: TGTGCCAGCAGCGCCGCTGGGGGCTACAATGAGCAGTTCTTC

V gene: TRBV6-2/TRBV6-3
clone size: many
D gene: -
J gene: TRBJ2-7
CDR3 protein: CASSLFSLEQYF
CDR3 DNA: TGTGCCAGCAGTCTCTTCAGCCTCGAGCAGTACTTC

V gene: TRBV6-5
clone size: many
D gene: -
J gene: TRBJ1-2
CDR3 protein: CASSYRAGQDLNYGYTF
CDR3 DNA: TGTGCCAGCAGTTACCGGGCGGGGCAGGACTTAAACTATGGCTACACCTTC

V gene: TRBV6-2/TRBV6-3
clone size: few
D gene: TRBD1
J gene: TRBJ1-6
CDR3 protein: CARTGVLGAPLHF
CDR3 DNA: TGTGCCAGGACAGGGGTTTTGGGTGCGCCCCTCCACTTT

V gene: TRBV6-5
clone size: many
D gene: -
J gene: TRBJ1-2
CDR3 protein: CASSYGRASNYGYTF
CDR3 DNA: TGTGCCAGCAGTTACGGCAGGGCCTCTAACTATGGCTACACCTTC

V gene: TRBV7-6
clone size: -
D gene: -
J gene: TRBJ2-3
CDR3 protein: CASSLSPGTDTQYF
CDR3 DNA: TGTGCCAGCAGCCTTAGCCCTGGCACAGATACGCAGTATTTT

V gene: TRBV7-2
clone size: -
D gene: -
J gene: TRBJ1-4
CDR3 protein: CASSLEGYGIMNEKLFF
CDR3 DNA: TGTGCCAGCAGCTTAGAAGGGTACGGGATCATGAATGAAAAACTGTTTTTT

V gene: TRBV3-1
clone size: many
D gene: -
J gene: TRBJ2-7
CDR3 protein: CASSQVRHHPAYEQYF
CDR3 DNA: TGTGCCAGCAGCCAAGTGAGGCATCATCCAGCCTACGAGCAGTACTTC

V gene: TRBV4-3
clone size: many
D gene: -
J gene: TRBJ1-4
CDR3 protein: CASSQVMGRNNEKLFF
CDR3 DNA: TGCGCCAGCAGCCAAGTTATGGGACGGAATAATGAAAAACTGTTTTTT

V gene: TRBV7-9
clone size: -
D gene: -
J gene: TRBJ2-3
CDR3 protein: CASSYAGRTGTDTQYF
CDR3 DNA: TGTGCCAGCAGCTACGCAGGGAGAACAGGGACAGATACGCAGTATTTT

V gene: TRBV12-3/TRBV12-4
clone size: -
D gene: TRBD1
J gene: TRBJ2-7
CDR3 protein: CASSSLGQGVYEQYF
CDR3 DNA: TGTGCCAGCAGTTCACTGGGACAGGGTGTCTACGAGCAGTACTTC

V gene: TRBV28
clone size: many
D gene: TRBD2
J gene: TRBJ2-1
CDR3 protein: CAGGRLSYNEQFF
CDR3 DNA: TGTGCGGGAGGGCGGTTGTCCTACAATGAGCAGTTCTTC

V gene: TRBV4-3
clone size: -
D gene: -
J gene: TRBJ1-2
CDR3 protein: CASRPGASTNYGYTF
CDR3 DNA: TGCGCCAGCAGGCCGGGGGCGAGCACTAACTATGGCTACACCTTC

V gene: TRBV11-1
clone size: many
D gene: TRBD1
J gene: TRBJ1-1
CDR3 protein: CASSLAEQGLGAFF
CDR3 DNA: TGTGCCAGCAGCTTAGCGGAACAGGGGCTAGGAGCTTTCTTT

V gene: TRBV11-3
clone size: -
D gene: -
J gene: TRBJ2-3
CDR3 protein: CASSLEGWDTQYF
CDR3 DNA: TGTGCCAGCAGCTTAGAAGGGTGGGATACGCAGTATTTT